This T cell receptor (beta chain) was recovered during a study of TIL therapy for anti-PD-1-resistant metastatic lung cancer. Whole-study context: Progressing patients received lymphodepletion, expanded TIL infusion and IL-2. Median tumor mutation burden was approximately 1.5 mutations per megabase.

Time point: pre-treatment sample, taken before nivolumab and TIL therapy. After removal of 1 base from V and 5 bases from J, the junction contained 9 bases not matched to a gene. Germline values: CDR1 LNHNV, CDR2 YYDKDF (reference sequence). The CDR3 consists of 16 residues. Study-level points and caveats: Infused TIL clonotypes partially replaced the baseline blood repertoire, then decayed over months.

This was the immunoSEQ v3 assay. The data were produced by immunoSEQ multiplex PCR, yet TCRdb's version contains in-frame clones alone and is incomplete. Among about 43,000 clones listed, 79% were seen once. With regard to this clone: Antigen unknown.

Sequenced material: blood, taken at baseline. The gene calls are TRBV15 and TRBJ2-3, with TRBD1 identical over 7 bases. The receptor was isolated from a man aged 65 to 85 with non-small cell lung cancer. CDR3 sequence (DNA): TGTGCCACCAGCAGAGGTAGGGACAGACATGGAGATACGCAGTATTTT. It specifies CATSRGRDRHGDTQYF.